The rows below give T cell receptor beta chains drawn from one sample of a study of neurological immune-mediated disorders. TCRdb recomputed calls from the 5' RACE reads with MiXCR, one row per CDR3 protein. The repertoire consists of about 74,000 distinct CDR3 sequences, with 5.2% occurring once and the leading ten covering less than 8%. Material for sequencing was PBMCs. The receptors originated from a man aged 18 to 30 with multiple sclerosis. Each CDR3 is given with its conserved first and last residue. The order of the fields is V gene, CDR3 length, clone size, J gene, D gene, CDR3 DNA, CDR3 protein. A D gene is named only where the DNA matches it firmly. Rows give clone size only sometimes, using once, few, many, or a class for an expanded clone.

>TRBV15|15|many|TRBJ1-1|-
TGTGCCACCAGCAGACCCCATACAGCGAACACTGAAGCTTTCTTT
CATSRPHTANTEAFF
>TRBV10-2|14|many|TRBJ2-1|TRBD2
TGCGCCAGCAGTGCGGCGGGAGGGCCAACGTTTTGGTTCTTC
CASSAAGGPTFWFF
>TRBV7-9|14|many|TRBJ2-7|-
TGTGCCAGCAGCCCACGGGCGAGATTCCACGAGCAGTACTTC
CASSPRARFHEQYF
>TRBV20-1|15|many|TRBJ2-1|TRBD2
TGCAGTGCTTTACCCCTAGCGGGCCCCTACAATGAGCAGTTCTTC
CSALPLAGPYNEQFF
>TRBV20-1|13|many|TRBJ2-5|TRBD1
TGCAGTGCTACCGGGACAGATAAAGAGACCCAGTACTTC
CSATGTDKETQYF
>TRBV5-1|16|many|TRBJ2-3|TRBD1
TGCGCCAGCTCGGACGGGGACAGGGATTTTTCAGATACGCAGTATTTT
CASSDGDRDFSDTQYF
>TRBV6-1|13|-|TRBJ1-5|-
TGTGCCAGCAGTGAAGCAGGGTATCAGCCCCAGCATTTT
CASSEAGYQPQHF
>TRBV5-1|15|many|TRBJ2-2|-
TGCGCCAGCAAAATGCGACAGACCAACACCGGGGAGCTGTTTTTT
CASKMRQTNTGELFF
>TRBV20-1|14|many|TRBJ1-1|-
TGCAGTGCCCCGGCCGGGGCTAGGGGCACTGAAGCTTTCTTT
CSAPAGARGTEAFF
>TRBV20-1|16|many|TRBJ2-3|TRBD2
TGCAGTGCTAGCGGGGGACTAGCGAGGAGCACAGATACGCAGTATTTT
CSASGGLARSTDTQYF
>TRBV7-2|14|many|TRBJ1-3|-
TGTGCCAGCAGCTTACGGGGGAACAGAAACACCATATATTTT
CASSLRGNRNTIYF
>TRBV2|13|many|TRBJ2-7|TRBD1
TGTGCCAGATCAGGGGGCCACTCCTACGAGCAGTACTTC
CARSGGHSYEQYF
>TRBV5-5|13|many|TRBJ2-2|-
TGTGCCAGCAGCCCTAGACCCACCGGGGAGCTGTTTTTT
CASSPRPTGELFF
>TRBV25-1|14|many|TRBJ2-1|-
TGTGCCAGCACCGACAAAGGGGCCCACAATGAGCAGTTCTTC
CASTDKGAHNEQFF
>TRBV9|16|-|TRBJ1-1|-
TGTGCCAGCAGCGCCGGGGGGGTGGCAGGGCAAACTGAAGCTTTCTTT
CASSAGGVAGQTEAFF
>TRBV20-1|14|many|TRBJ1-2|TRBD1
TGCAGTGCTATTAGTGGGACAGGATCTTTTGGCTACACCTTC
CSAISGTGSFGYTF
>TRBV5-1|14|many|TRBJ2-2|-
TGCGCCAGCACGGGCCGCGCGAACACCGGGGAGCTGTTTTTT
CASTGRANTGELFF
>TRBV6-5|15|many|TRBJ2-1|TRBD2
TGTGCCAGCAGTCCCGGGACTAGCCTGGTCAATGAGCAGTTCTTC
CASSPGTSLVNEQFF
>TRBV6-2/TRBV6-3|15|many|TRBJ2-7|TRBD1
TGTGCCAGCAGTTATTCCGGGACAGGGGCCCACGAGCAGTACTTC
CASSYSGTGAHEQYF
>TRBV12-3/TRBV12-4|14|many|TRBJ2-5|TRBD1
TGTGCCAGTAAGGGACAGGGGGCGCCGAAGACCCAGTACTTC
CASKGQGAPKTQYF
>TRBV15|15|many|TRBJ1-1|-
TGTGCCACCAGCAGAGATAAGGGGGTGAACACTGAAGCTTTCTTT
CATSRDKGVNTEAFF
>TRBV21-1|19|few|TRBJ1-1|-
TGTGCCAGCAGCAAAGTCTGTTTGGGGGTATCTCTGGCGAACACTGAAGCTTTCTTT
CASSKVCLGVSLANTEAFF
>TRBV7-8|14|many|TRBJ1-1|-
TGTGCCAGCAGCTTAAAACAGACGAACACTGAAGCTTTCTTT
CASSLKQTNTEAFF
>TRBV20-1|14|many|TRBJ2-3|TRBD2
TGCAGTGCCACAACAGGACTAGCCACAGATACGCAGTATTTT
CSATTGLATDTQYF